This T cell receptor beta chain was recovered during a study of T cell responses to AZD1222 COVID-19 vaccine. The study's findings and limits: Mostly white British, mostly female donors; authors suggested clonal diversity may be underestimated. Vaccine-associated CD4 TCRs spanned spike, dominant at 160-218 and 743-854. Unmutated variant regions are reportedly the target of nearly half of TCRs that are spike-specific.

The table came from immunoSEQ multiplex PCR; TCRdb's copy has only in-frame clones and leaves some out. The repertoire holds about 120,000 clones, with 75% to 95% as singletons. The V segment lost 3 bases and the J segment 1 base; nucleotides outside the gene matches: 8. Germline CDR1 reads SEHNR; CDR2 reads FQNEAQ (reference sequence). The CDR3 runs 16 residues. Points on this clone: Its antigen is currently unknown.

The origin of this receptor is an adult who received the MenACWY meningococcal vaccine as a control. The rearrangement uses TRBV7-9 and TRBJ1-2; 7 bases match TRBD1. The sample was peripheral blood, taken 28 days after the second dose of the MenACWY control vaccine. As DNA, the CDR3 is TGTGCCAGCAGCTTTGCCCCGGGACAGAATAACTATGGCTACACCTTC. Protein: CASSFAPGQNNYGYTF.